Sequencing of this T cell receptor beta chain was carried out in a study of CD8 T cells in ankylosing spondylitis. In the case of this clonotype: Antigen specificity is unknown.

Germline V CDR1 and CDR2: SGHRS, YFSETQ. The CDR3 has 16 amino acids. V shed 0 bases and J 0 bases; nucleotides not matched to a gene: 4. Study-wide findings and caveats: Clones linked to disease, bearing a CD8+ phenotype, were relatively rare in peripheral blood.

TCRdb analysed the 5' RACE reads with MiXCR anew, one entry per CDR3 protein. The table includes 150,000 to 200,000 distinct CDR3 sequences, 13% detected once. The clonotype was recovered from a female donor with ankylosing spondylitis or in good health (not recorded which). V usage is TRBV5-1 and J usage is TRBJ2-3, with 7 bases lining up with TRBD2. Sequencing was done on a sample of blood, either unsorted or a sorted T cell fraction (not recorded which). The CDR3 protein is CASSLAGRGSTDTQYF. The DNA of the CDR3 is TGCGCCAGCAGCTTGGCCGGGCGGGGGAGCACAGATACGCAGTATTTT.